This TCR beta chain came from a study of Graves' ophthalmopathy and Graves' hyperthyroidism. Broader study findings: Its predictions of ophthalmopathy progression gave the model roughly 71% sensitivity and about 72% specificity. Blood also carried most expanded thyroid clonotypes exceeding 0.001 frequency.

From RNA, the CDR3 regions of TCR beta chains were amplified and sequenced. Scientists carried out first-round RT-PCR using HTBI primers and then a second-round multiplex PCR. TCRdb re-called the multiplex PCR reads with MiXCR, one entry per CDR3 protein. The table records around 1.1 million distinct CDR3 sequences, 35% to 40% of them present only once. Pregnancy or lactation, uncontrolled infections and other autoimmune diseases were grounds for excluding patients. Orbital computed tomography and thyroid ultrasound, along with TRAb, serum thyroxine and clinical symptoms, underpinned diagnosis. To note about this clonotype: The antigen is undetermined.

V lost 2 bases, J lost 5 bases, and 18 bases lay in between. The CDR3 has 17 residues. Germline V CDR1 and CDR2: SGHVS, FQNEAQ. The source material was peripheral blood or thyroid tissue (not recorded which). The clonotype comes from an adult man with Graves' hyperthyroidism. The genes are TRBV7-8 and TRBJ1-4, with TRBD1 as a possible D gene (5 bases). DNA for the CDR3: TGTGCCAGCAGCTTACGGGTTACTGGGACCTCGAATGAAAAACTGTTTTTT. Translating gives CASSLRVTGTSNEKLFF.